One and the same sample provided the 32 T cell receptor beta chains below, sequenced in a study of memory CD4+ T cells and cytomegalovirus serostatus. The repertoire was sequenced with immunoSEQ multiplex PCR; TCRdb's copy has only in-frame clones and lacks some. The data show 20,000 to 30,000 clones, about 79% seen once. Single viable CD3+CD4+CD8-CD45RO+ cells were sorted as the memory CD4+ T cells. Sequencing was carried out using memory CD4+ T cells from blood. Receptor source: an adult in good health and CMV-seronegative.

The chain carries TRBV4-3 and TRBJ2-1, with D possibly being TRBD2 (5 bases). V was clipped by 0 bases and J by 1 base, with 13 bases between them. CDR1 and CDR2 (germline): LGHNA, YSLEER. The CDR3 has 17 amino acids. Written as DNA, the CDR3 is TGCGCCAGCAGCCAAGAGTGGCGGGTGGCATCCTACAATGAGCAGTTCTTC. As protein: CASSQEWRVASYNEQFF.

The rearrangement links TRBV10-3 to TRBJ2-7, with TRBD2 identical over 8 bases. CDR3 length: 15 residues. V lost 4 bases to trimming and J lost 4 bases; unmatched junction nucleotides: 9. Germline V gives CDR1 ENHRY, CDR2 SYGVKD. The CDR3 DNA reads TGTGCCATCAGTGCTGGCCCGGGAGGGGGGTACGAGCAGTACTTC. This codes for CAISAGPGGGYEQYF.

V and J are TRBV10-2 and TRBJ2-1; weak D call: TRBD1 (6 bases). Trimming removed 6 bases at V and 5 bases at J, with 11 bases between. The CDR3 has 13 amino acids. CDR1 and CDR2 (germline): WSHSY, SAAADI. CDR3: CASRETGNNEQFF. DNA of the CDR3: TGCGCCAGCAGGGAGACAGGTAACAATGAGCAGTTCTTC.

This chain links TRBV10-3 with TRBJ2-5, with 8 bases identical to TRBD2. Per the germline V gene, CDR1 is ENHRY and CDR2 is SYGVKD. Germline trimming cut 4 bases from V and 2 bases from J; bases unmatched to any gene: 3. This CDR3 is 14 amino acids long. CDR3 coding DNA: TGTGCCATCAGTGTATCTAGCGGGCAAGAGACCCAGTACTTC. Translating gives CAISVSSGQETQYF.

The chain links TRBV28 to TRBJ2-3; 7 bases align to TRBD1. This CDR3 is built from 17 residues. The germline V gene encodes CDR1 MDHEN and CDR2 SYDVKM. Trimming removed 1 base from V and 2 bases from J; junction bases left unmatched: 9. The chain's CDR3 is CASSLSTLGQITDTQYF. The DNA for the CDR3 is TGTGCCAGCAGTTTATCCACCCTGGGACAGATCACAGATACGCAGTATTTT.

This sequence joins TRBV14 and TRBJ1-1; D may be TRBD1 (6 bases). Deletions cut 0 bases from V and 1 base from J, with 12 bases between. The CDR3 extends over 16 amino acids. In germline, CDR1 is SGHDN, CDR2 FVKESK. CDR3 sequence reads: CASSQDGTGPNTEAFF. CDR3 DNA sequence: TGTGCCAGCAGCCAAGATGGTACAGGGCCGAACACTGAAGCTTTCTTT.

The J gene is TRBJ1-4, the V gene TRBV4-2, with D unresolved. Trimming shortened V by 4 bases and J by 2 bases, and 11 bases separated the two germline ends. This CDR3 has 15 residues. Germline CDR1 reads LGHNA; CDR2 reads YNFKEQ. The CDR3 loop reads CASSPLLLTNEKLFF. CDR3 nucleotide sequence: TGTGCCAGCAGCCCCCTTCTACTGACTAATGAAAAACTGTTTTTT.

The chain uses TRBV28 and TRBJ2-3; D perhaps matches TRBD1 (6 bases). With 8 bases removed from V and 2 bases from J, the gap between germline ends came to 11 bases. This CDR3 comprises 13 residues. Germline V lookup: CDR1 MDHEN, CDR2 SYDVKM. CDR3 in DNA: TGTGCCAGCCACACAGGGATCACAGATACGCAGTATTTT. It encodes CASHTGITDTQYF.

V is TRBV5-1 and J is TRBJ2-7; 7 bases match TRBD1. V was pared by 6 bases and J by 2 bases, with 5 bases of the junction left unmatched. The CDR3 runs to 13 residues. The germline V gene encodes CDR1 SGHRS and CDR2 YFSETQ. The CDR3 reads CASKTGQAYEQYF. Here the CDR3 DNA reads TGCGCCAGCAAAACAGGACAGGCCTACGAGCAGTACTTC.

The rearrangement joins TRBV6-1 to TRBJ1-5; D is perhaps TRBD1 (6 bases). V was trimmed by 2 bases and J by 5 bases, leaving 10 bases between them. Germline loops: CDR1 MNHNS, CDR2 SASEGT. The CDR3 contains 14 residues. Written as DNA, the CDR3 is TGTGCCAGCAGTGAATCGGGGGCTTATCAGCCCCAGCATTTT. Residues: CASSESGAYQPQHF.

This clone was counted once. The rearrangement links TRBV19 to TRBJ1-1; TRBD1 matches at 7 bases. The CDR3 covers 14 residues. Germline V gives CDR1 LNHDA, CDR2 SQIVND (reference sequence). J gave up 5 bases and V 3 bases, and 6 bases lay outside the gene matches. In DNA, the CDR3 is TGTGCCAGTAGTATGCTCCAGGGGGTGACTGAAGCTTTCTTT. It codes for CASSMLQGVTEAFF.

This clone was found a few times. The rearrangement links TRBV27 to TRBJ1-1; 9 bases align to TRBD1. CDR1 and CDR2 from the germline V gene are MNHEY and SMNVEV (reference sequence). There are 19 residues in the CDR3. The V and J ends lost 2 bases and 6 bases, in that order; junction bases with no gene match: 19. The CDR3 region has the DNA TGTGCCAGCAGTTTAGACCCCCTTACAGGGGGCTCCCTGAGGTCTGAAGCTTTCTTT. Amino acid sequence: CASSLDPLTGGSLRSEAFF.

The gene calls are TRBV15 and TRBJ2-1, with D perhaps matching TRBD2 (6 bases). The CDR3 loop spans 16 amino acids. Deletions cut 0 bases from V and 9 bases from J, with 18 bases between. Germline-derived CDR1 and CDR2 are LNHNV and YYDKDF (reference sequence). The CDR3 reads CATSREGAGRAGEQFF. CDR3 in DNA: TGTGCCACCAGCAGAGAGGGCGCGGGAAGGGCGGGTGAGCAGTTCTTC.

V and J are TRBV5-4 and TRBJ1-4, with 10 bases aligning to TRBD1. The germline V gene has CDR1 SGHNT and CDR2 YYREEE (reference sequence). Trimming at V came to 4 bases and at J to 5 bases, leaving 5 bases not matched to a gene. The CDR3 has 15 residues. For the CDR3, the DNA is TGTGCCAGCAGCGACAGGGGGCTGGGGAATGAAAAACTGTTTTTT. Translating gives CASSDRGLGNEKLFF.

This clone was detected only once. J is TRBJ2-2 and V is TRBV15; D gene ambiguous. CDR3 length: 17 residues. Germline V gene lookup returns CDR1 LNHNV and CDR2 YYDKDF (reference sequence). V shed 0 bases and J shed 1 base, with 12 bases lying between them. CDR3: CATSRDLAGLNTGELFF. The DNA for the CDR3 is TGTGCCACCAGCAGAGATCTTGCCGGCCTGAACACCGGGGAGCTGTTTTTT.

The chain couples TRBV29-1 to TRBJ2-1; D remains ambiguous. Germline V gives CDR1 SQVTM, CDR2 ANQGSEA. V lost 8 bases and J 0 bases, leaving 14 bases between the germline ends. The CDR3 is 14 residues long. CDR3 residues: CSLGSISSYNEQFF. The CDR3 DNA sequence: TGCAGCCTTGGATCCATAAGCTCCTACAATGAGCAGTTCTTC.

This chain joins TRBV14 and TRBJ1-2; D remains ambiguous. Looked up from germline, CDR1 is SGHDN and CDR2 is FVKESK. The CDR3 is 13 residues long. Deletions cut 3 bases from V and 4 bases from J, with 9 bases between. CDR3 in amino acids: CASSHSIFYGYTF. CDR3 DNA: TGTGCCAGCAGCCACTCCATTTTCTATGGCTACACCTTC. Together with reference TRBV14 and TRBJ1-2, the CDR3 gives the full variable domain: EAGVTQFPSHSVIEKGQTVTLRCDPISGHDNLYWYRRVMGKEIKFLLHFVKESKQDESGMPNNRFLAERTGGTYSTLKVQPAELEDSGVYFCASSHSIFYGYTFGSGTRLTVV.

The V and J genes are TRBV28 and TRBJ2-5; TRBD1 is a possible D gene (6 bases). Germline lookup yields CDR1 MDHEN and CDR2 SYDVKM. The length of the CDR3 is 16 residues. Trimming left V 6 bases short and J 2 bases short, with 19 bases between. CDR3 amino acids: CASSFGSGTIQETQYF. The CDR3 coding sequence is TGTGCCAGCAGCTTCGGTTCAGGGACAATACAAGAGACCCAGTACTTC.

The chain employs TRBV5-1 and TRBJ2-2; D unresolved. The CDR3 length is 15 residues. Trimming took 0 bases from V and 0 from J, leaving 6 bases between them. CDR1 SGHRS and CDR2 YFSETQ come from the germline V gene. The CDR3 reads CASSLGIANTGELFF. As DNA, the CDR3 is TGCGCCAGCAGCTTGGGAATAGCGAACACCGGGGAGCTGTTTTTT.

This sequence joins TRBV11-2 and TRBJ2-3; tentative D call: TRBD2 (5 bases). V lost 1 base, J lost 0 bases, and 11 bases lay in between. Looked up from germline, CDR1 is SGHAT and CDR2 is FQNNGV. This CDR3 comprises 16 residues. The CDR3 nucleotides read TGTGCCAGCAGCTTAGTCGGGGTGGGCAGCACAGATACGCAGTATTTT. Translation: CASSLVGVGSTDTQYF.

The chain recombines TRBV5-6 with TRBJ1-5; D remains ambiguous. Germline V gene data show CDR1 as SGHDT and CDR2 as YYEEEE. The CDR3 totals 14 residues. Trimming removed 4 bases from V and 4 bases from J, with 12 bases in between. This CDR3 is CASSGSRRNQPQHF. In DNA form, the CDR3 reads TGTGCCAGCAGCGGTTCGAGGCGAAATCAGCCCCAGCATTTT.

The chain joins TRBV27 to TRBJ1-5, with D maybe TRBD1 (5 bases). This CDR3 has 15 amino acids. Trimming pared 3 bases from V and 5 bases from J, leaving 14 bases between. Looked up from germline, CDR1 is MNHEY and CDR2 is SMNVEV (reference sequence). This CDR3 reads CASSFGVRGDQPQHF. In DNA, the CDR3 is TGTGCCAGCAGTTTTGGAGTAAGAGGGGATCAGCCCCAGCATTTT.

The chain is built from TRBV2 and TRBJ1-4; D possibly corresponds to TRBD1 (5 bases). The V gene lost 10 bases and the J gene lost 5 bases, with 14 bases spanning the gap. The CDR3 has 13 residues. Germline V CDR1 and CDR2: SNHLY, FYNNEI. Here the CDR3 reads CATRTGLNEKLFF. DNA of the CDR3: TGTGCCACTCGAACAGGCTTGAATGAAAAACTGTTTTTT.

The J gene is TRBJ1-6, the V gene TRBV27; no definite D call. Trimming shortened V by 5 bases and J by 0 bases, and 29 bases separated the two germline ends. CDR1 MNHEY and CDR2 SMNVEV come from the germline V gene (reference sequence). The CDR3 has 22 residues. Here the CDR3 DNA reads TGTGCCAGCAGTCTCCGGAGTAGTCCCTTTTCCCCAAGGAGCTCCTATAATTCACCCCTCCACTTT. Translated: CASSLRSSPFSPRSSYNSPLHF.

The chain recombines TRBV7-2 with TRBJ2-7, with D maybe TRBD1 (6 bases). The CDR3 totals 14 residues. Between the trimmed V and J ends, which lost 1 base and 3 bases, there was a span of 10 bases. Germline V gene data show CDR1 as SGHTA and CDR2 as FQGNSA. The CDR3 loop is CASSLGPGDYEQYF. DNA for the CDR3: TGTGCCAGCAGCTTAGGCCCAGGGGACTACGAGCAGTACTTC.

This clone has a handful of counts. The chain is built from TRBV30 and TRBJ1-1; 7 positions match TRBD1. The J segment lost 1 base and the V segment lost 5 bases, leaving 4 bases of the junction unmatched. Per germline, CDR1 GTSNPN and CDR2 SVGIG (reference sequence). The CDR3 contains 13 residues. CDR3 residues: CAWARQGNTEAFF. CDR3 coding DNA: TGTGCCTGGGCCCGACAGGGGAACACTGAAGCTTTCTTT.

DNA for the CDR3: TGCGCCAGCAGCCAAATAGCGGGGGGGCCCGTGACCCAGTACTTC. It encodes CASSQIAGGPVTQYF. This chain uses TRBV4-3 with TRBJ2-5, with TRBD2 matching over 11 bases. The CDR3 contains 15 residues. Germline CDR1 and CDR2: LGHNA and YSLEER. V shed 2 bases and J 7 bases; nucleotides not matched to a gene: 6.

V and J are TRBV18 and TRBJ2-7; the D call may be TRBD1 or TRBD2 (7 bases each). Germline CDR1 KGHSH, CDR2 LQKENI. Trimming removed 5 bases at V and 0 bases at J, with 11 bases between. CDR3 length: 14 amino acids. The CDR3 bases are TGTGCCAGCTCAGGGAGGGACAGCTCCTACGAGCAGTACTTC. Translated, it gives CASSGRDSSYEQYF.

The chain links TRBV28 to TRBJ1-2; no firm D call. Trimming took off 6 bases at V and 0 bases at J, with 11 bases between the two ends. Germline assignment: CDR1 MDHEN and CDR2 SYDVKM. This CDR3 is 14 amino acids long. CDR3 amino acids: CASSPWGANYGYTF. The CDR3, as DNA: TGTGCCAGCAGCCCATGGGGAGCTAACTATGGCTACACCTTC.

J is TRBJ1-4 and V is TRBV6-6; D call uncertain. Germline V CDR1 and CDR2: MNHNY, SVGAGI (reference sequence). This CDR3 region has 13 residues. Between the trimmed V and J ends, which lost 5 bases and 7 bases, there was a span of 11 bases. CDR3: CASSDNLGEKLFF. The CDR3 nucleotides read TGTGCCAGCAGTGATAACTTAGGTGAAAAACTGTTTTTT.

CDR3 residues: CASSSSVSTDTQYF. The CDR3 DNA reads TGTGCCAGCAGCTCCTCTGTTAGCACAGATACGCAGTATTTT. This chain connects TRBV7-2 to TRBJ2-3; D gene uncertain. This CDR3 contains 14 residues. Germline loops: CDR1 SGHTA, CDR2 FQGNSA. Trimming shortened V by 4 bases and J by 0 bases, and 8 bases separated the two germline ends. Supplemented by reference TRBV7-2 and TRBJ2-3, the full variable domain reads GAGVSQSPSNKVTEKGKDVELRCDPISGHTALYWYRQSLGQGLEFLIYFQGNSAPDKSGLPSDRFSAERTGGSVSTLTIQRTQQEDSAVYLCASSSSVSTDTQYFGPGTRLTVL.

This chain links TRBV6-5 with TRBJ2-7, with 9 bases lining up with TRBD2. V lost 8 bases and J lost 3; bases outside the gene matches: 11. CDR3 length: 15 amino acids. CDR1 is MNHEY and CDR2 is SVGAGI in the germline V gene. CDR3 amino acids: CASCLSGTSSYEQYF. The CDR3 nucleotides read TGTGCCAGCTGCCTATCCGGGACTAGCAGCTACGAGCAGTACTTC.